This T cell receptor (beta chain) was obtained from a study of T cells in Graves' hyperthyroidism and ophthalmopathy (dated by TCRdb to the late 2010s). The study in broad terms: Peripheral blood samples were taken at the time of initial diagnosis, prior to any treatment. For training and testing, the roughly 100 patients in the discovery cohort were randomly divided in a 7:3 ratio. Prospective prediction of ophthalmopathy was tested in an independent validation cohort consisting of 18 hyperthyroidism patients and some 15 patients who later progressed to ophthalmopathy. TCR Vbeta CDR3 sequencing of 120 to 150 peripheral blood samples (43 ophthalmopathy, 75 or so hyperthyroidism and approximately 17 progressor patients) is reported in the paper. In several Graves' hyperthyroidism patients, the study also compared T-cell repertoires from thyroid tissue with T-cell repertoires from blood. To identify TCR V-J signatures that set the groups apart, the researchers used a discovery cohort of about a hundred patients, made up of under 50 with Graves' ophthalmopathy and 57 with stable Graves' hyperthyroidism. Once sampling was done, hyperthyroidism patients were given methimazole at a starting dose of 30 mg daily, whereas ophthalmopathy patients were given high-dose intravenous methylprednisolone.

The hyperthyroidism patients were between 18 and 65 years old and newly diagnosed, with a disease duration of less than 2 months. Any patient with an uncontrolled infection, another autoimmune disease, pregnancy or lactation was excluded. Diagnoses were established on the basis of clinical symptoms, serum thyroxine and TRAb, thyroid ultrasound, and orbital computed tomography. Blood from progressor patients was drawn when they were first diagnosed with hyperthyroidism, before any ophthalmopathy symptoms appeared. Ficoll-Paque density gradient centrifugation was used to isolate PBMCs from about 9.4 ml of fresh peripheral blood. Progressor patients were initially diagnosed with Graves' hyperthyroidism and developed ophthalmopathy during follow-up. Total RNA was extracted with Trizol reagent, and quality was checked on an Agilent 2100 Bioanalyzer. Trimming takes 0 bases off V and 4 bases off J; junction bases not matched to a gene: 6. The CDR3 numbers 15 residues from cysteine through phenylalanine. Left in the record is the CDR3 DNA by itself, 45 bases read in frame from the first base. Per the germline V gene, SGDLS is the CDR1 and YYNGEE is the CDR2.

This clonotype was seen many times. Its antigen target is currently unknown. Base qualities were left out, and no much larger clone turns up one base away. Results the study describes overall, beyond this receptor: A model built on a 13 V-J signature distinguished ophthalmopathy from stable hyperthyroidism, reaching roughly 88% sensitivity and 81.08% specificity in cross-validation and 80%/75% in testing. In validation, the model predicted progression to ophthalmopathy with approximately 69% sensitivity and less than 75% specificity, a median of approximately 6.5 months before onset. No statistical method was used to fix the sample size in advance, and group allocation was not hidden from the investigators. Most expanded thyroid clonotypes (frequency above 0.001) were also detected in blood, suggesting blood repertoires may reflect thyroid immune responses.

TCR beta CDR3 regions were amplified from RNA transcripts. The TCR CDR3 was subjected to a first round of RT-PCR using the HTBI primer set and the Qiagen OneStep RT-PCR kit. Libraries were constructed in a second round of multiplex PCR, after which size selection and purification were performed. Sequencing of the libraries was done on an Illumina HiSeq2000 using paired-end 100 bp reads. The authors processed their data as follows. SOAPnuke was used to process the raw data, removing reads that contained adapters or uncalled bases, had a mean Phred below 15, or lacked an exact match to the constant primer or identifier. High-quality paired reads were merged using COPE v1.2.5, and each unique nucleotide sequence was defined as a clonotype. MiTCR v1.1 was used to align clonotypes to the IMGT TRBV, TRBD and TRBJ reference segments. The analysis was restricted to V-J combinations with a frequency above 0.0001, which together covered about 99% of the repertoires. The TCS score was defined as F50 (clonal expansion) divided by E x V (chaos), with BLOSUM62-based TCRdist calculated between CDR3 peptides within each V-J. Welch's t-statistics and random forest reduced 514 V-J features to 13, which were used in a naive Bayes classifier (R e1071). The public reads were reanalyzed by TCRdb: fastp trimming at Q25, MiXCR alignment, in-frame beta chains only. Identical CDR3 protein sequences are pooled into one entry, listed with their most common genes and DNA. These V and J calls rely on TCRdb rather than the paper's analysis. Recorded for this sample are fewer than 450,000 distinct CDR3 sequences; 17% of them occurred a single time. Clones ranked in the top ten supply approximately 30% of the sample.

The sequence derives from a woman in her twenties or thirties with Graves' hyperthyroidism that later progressed to Graves' ophthalmopathy. Specimen: blood. This receptor chain uses TRBV9 and TRBJ1-2; TRBD1 lines up with 7 middle nucleotides. The CDR3 protein: CASSVENRGGYGYTF. Here is the DNA: TGTGCCAGCAGCGTAGAGAACAGGGGAGGCTATGGCTACACCTTC.